The T cell receptor beta chain described here comes from a study of OX40 agonist ivuxolimab in advanced cancers. Background on the study: Dose-escalation patients had hepatocellular carcinoma, melanoma, renal cell or head and neck cancer. The dose-escalation cohort was over 65% male, with a mean age of 60 years, ranging roughly 23 to 79.

Data came from immunoSEQ multiplex PCR; TCRdb stores just in-frame clones and leaves some out. The table includes 80,000 to 100,000 clones, more than 75% detected once. Study-level results: In general, CD8+ T cells held more expanded clones than CD4+ did, on average.

Worth noting for this clone: Its antigen is not identified.

The CDR3 extends over 15 amino acids. Germline values: CDR1 SGHRS, CDR2 YFSETQ. V was clipped by 4 bases and J by 2 bases, with 14 bases between them. Sequencing used CD4+ or CD8+ T cells sorted from blood, obtained in a trial of the OX40 agonist ivuxolimab. The chain employs TRBV5-1 and TRBJ2-3, with D maybe TRBD2 (6 bases). The receptor's source is an adult with an advanced solid tumor such as melanoma, head and neck, liver or kidney cancer. The CDR3 sequence is CASSVVPGDTDTQYF. The CDR3 DNA reads TGCGCCAGCAGCGTAGTACCGGGGGACACAGATACGCAGTATTTT.